These 15 T cell receptor beta chains share one sample of origin, sequenced in a study of neurological immune-mediated disorders. The time point was: longitudinal time-point 1 (baseline). TCRdb used MiXCR to reprocess the 5' RACE reads, holding one entry per CDR3 protein. The sample yields some 68,000 distinct CDR3 sequences, approximately 14% seen once. The sample was PBMCs. The receptors originated from a female donor with HTLV-1-associated myelopathy (HAM/TSP).

This clonotype was counted a few times. A much larger clone lies a single base off, so this may be a read error. The genes are TRBV10-3 and TRBJ2-2; no definite D call. V lost 2 bases, J lost 5 bases, and 18 bases lay in between. Germline assignment: CDR1 ENHRY and CDR2 SYGVKD. The CDR3 has 17 amino acids. CDR3 in amino acids: CAISEKVEISETGELFF. The CDR3 nucleotides read TGTGCCATCAGTGAGAAGGTGGAAATTTCGGAGACCGGGGAGCTGTTTTTT.

For this clonotype: Given a much more abundant clone one base away, this may be a read error. J is TRBJ1-2 and V is TRBV12-5, with a possible D match to TRBD1 (6 bases). The length of the CDR3 is 16 residues. Looked up from germline, CDR1 is LGHNT and CDR2 is FRNRAP. The DNA of the CDR3 is TGTGCTAGTGGTTTGACTACAGGGCCAACTAACTTTGGCTACACCTTC. This codes for CASGLTTGPTNFGYTF.

This clonotype was detected ten times or more. The V and J genes are TRBV7-9 and TRBJ2-5; D gene unclear. The CDR3 loop spans 12 amino acids. CDR1 and CDR2 from the germline V gene are SEHNR and FQNEAQ (reference sequence). V was shortened by 3 bases and J by 3 bases, with 5 bases between the two germline ends. The CDR3 protein is CASSFPEETQYF. CDR3 coding DNA: TGTGCCAGCAGCTTCCCGGAAGAGACCCAGTACTTC.

This clonotype is medium-sized. V is TRBV3-1 and J is TRBJ2-3; a weak D match, TRBD2 (5 bases). Trimming pared 4 bases from V and 4 bases from J, leaving 12 bases between. CDR3 length: 14 residues. Germline CDR1 LGHDT, CDR2 YNNKEL (reference sequence). As DNA, the CDR3 is TGTGCCAGCAGCCTCGACCCCGGGGCAGATACGCAGTATTTT. Protein sequence: CASSLDPGADTQYF.

V is TRBV2 and J is TRBJ2-2, with D perhaps TRBD1 or TRBD2 (5 bases each). CDR1 SNHLY and CDR2 FYNNEI come from the germline V gene. V was cut by 6 bases and J by 6 bases, with 20 bases left in between. This CDR3 is built from 16 residues. Here the CDR3 reads CASSHREAGAAGELFF. As DNA, the CDR3 is TGTGCCAGCAGCCACCGAGAGGCCGGGGCCGCCGGGGAGCTGTTTTTT.

This clonotype was recorded at least ten times. The chain couples TRBV29-1 to TRBJ2-3; the D is unclear. The CDR3 length is 16 residues. Germline values: CDR1 SQVTM, CDR2 ANQGSEA. Trimming took off 1 base at V and 2 bases at J, with 16 bases between the two ends. CDR3 residues: CSVEGPGLFDTDTQYF. The CDR3 DNA follows: TGCAGCGTTGAAGGTCCAGGTTTGTTCGACACAGATACGCAGTATTTT.

There are many counts of this clonotype. This chain uses TRBV28 with TRBJ2-7, with unresolved D. The V end lost 2 bases, the J end lost 3 bases, and 5 bases lay between the germline ends. This CDR3 contains 12 residues. Germline values: CDR1 MDHEN, CDR2 SYDVKM. In DNA form, the CDR3 reads TGTGCCAGCAGTTTACTAGTCTACGAGCAGTACTTC. Translation: CASSLLVYEQYF.

This clonotype was seen repeatedly, ten times or more. V and J are TRBV7-2 and TRBJ2-1, with 9 bases that match TRBD2. The CDR3 consists of 17 residues. Losses at the gene ends were 0 bases for V and 6 bases for J; bases not matched to a gene: 9. CDR1 is SGHTA, CDR2 FQGNSA, per germline. The CDR3 DNA sequence: TGTGCCAGCAGCTTAGCTACCGGGACTAGCAGGCCCAATGAGCAGTTCTTC. Its protein is CASSLATGTSRPNEQFF. The full variable domain, rest sourced from reference TRBV7-2 and TRBJ2-1, is GAGVSQSPSNKVTEKGKDVELRCDPISGHTALYWYRQSLGQGLEFLIYFQGNSAPDKSGLPSDRFSAERTGGSVSTLTIQRTQQEDSAVYLCASSLATGTSRPNEQFFGPGTRLTVL.

This clonotype was seen only a few times. V gene TRBV24-1 combines with J gene TRBJ2-2, with D perhaps assigned TRBD1 or TRBD2 (5 bases each). This CDR3 is built from 15 residues. V was shortened by 1 base and J by 4 bases, with 9 bases between the two germline ends. Germline lookup yields CDR1 KGHDR and CDR2 SFDVKD. Here the CDR3 DNA reads TGTGCCACCAGTGATTTTGGGGACCCCACCGGGGAGCTGTTTTTT. Protein product: CATSDFGDPTGELFF.

This clonotype has a single count. This may be a read error, as it is one base from a much larger clone. The chain links TRBV5-6 to TRBJ2-1; D gene unclear. V gave up 4 bases and J gave up 8 bases, with 13 bases separating them. The CDR3 is 13 amino acids. Per germline, CDR1 SGHDT and CDR2 YYEEEE. The CDR3 DNA reads as TGTGCCAGCAGCCAAGGGTATGGGGATGAGCAGTTCTTC. Amino acid sequence: CASSQGYGDEQFF.

This clonotype has at least ten counts. The chain carries TRBV9 and TRBJ1-3, with D perhaps matching TRBD1 (6 bases). This CDR3 contains 13 residues. CDR1 is SGDLS, CDR2 YYNGEE, per germline. V was pared by 4 bases and J by 4 bases, with 9 bases between. The CDR3 region is CASSRQEGNTIYF. The DNA for the CDR3 is TGTGCCAGCAGCCGACAGGAAGGAAACACCATATATTTT.

Details on this clonotype: Germline is not matched at one junction end, which may reflect a read error. This chain connects TRBV15 to TRBJ1-5; 7 positions agree with TRBD1. Per the germline V gene, CDR1 is LNHNV and CDR2 is YYDKDF (reference sequence). The CDR3 spans 17 residues. The CDR3 DNA is TGTGCTACCAGCCGGGGTGGTACAGGGGAGGGCAATCAGCCCCAGCATTTT. This translates into CATSRGGTGEGNQPQHF.

This clonotype showed up just a few times. This chain links TRBV20-1 with TRBJ2-5, with D possibly TRBD2 on 7 matching bases. The CDR3 covers 13 residues. The germline CDR1 and CDR2 sequences are DFQATT and SNEGSKA (reference sequence). Trimming shortened V by 3 bases and J by 0 bases, and 8 bases separated the two germline ends. The CDR3 nucleotides read TGCAGTGCTAGCGGGGGGCACCAAGAGACCCAGTACTTC. The encoded protein is CSASGGHQETQYF.

This clonotype was seen repeatedly, ten times or more. The J gene is TRBJ1-3, the V gene TRBV20-1; D call uncertain. Germline V CDR1 and CDR2: DFQATT, SNEGSKA (reference sequence). V gave up 3 bases and J gave up 0 bases, with 9 bases separating them. The CDR3 sequence is 14 residues long. The CDR3 coding sequence is TGCAGTGCTAGTGCAGCCAGCTCTGGAAACACCATATATTTT. Protein product: CSASAASSGNTIYF.

This clonotype was found many times. This rearrangement joins TRBV28 to TRBJ2-3, with 10 bases aligning to TRBD1. The CDR3 has 14 amino acids. The V gene end was trimmed by 4 bases and the J gene end by 4 bases; junction bases not matched to a gene: 2. Germline V CDR1 and CDR2: MDHEN, SYDVKM. CDR3 protein: CASSWTGGSDTQYF. CDR3 DNA sequence: TGTGCCAGCAGTTGGACAGGGGGTTCAGATACGCAGTATTTT.